These 5 T cell receptor beta chains were sequenced from one sample in a study of T cells in Graves' hyperthyroidism and ophthalmopathy. What was amplified from RNA transcripts were TCR beta CDR3 regions. The HTBI primer set served for first-round RT-PCR of the TCR CDR3. One entry per CDR3 protein, called by TCRdb with MiXCR from the multiplex PCR reads. The sample contains some 580,000 distinct CDR3 sequences, approximately 16% of which appear only once. Material for sequencing was blood. The source is a woman aged 40 to 55 with Graves' ophthalmopathy.

This clonotype showed up many times. J is TRBJ1-2 and V is TRBV2; D possibly corresponds to TRBD1 (6 bases). Germline V gene lookup returns CDR1 SNHLY and CDR2 FYNNEI. Trimming took off 5 bases at V and 4 bases at J, with 11 bases between the two ends. The length of the CDR3 is 13 residues. The CDR3 DNA reads TGTGCCAGCAGTAAAACAGGGCTCTATGGCTACACCTTC. Protein product: CASSKTGLYGYTF. Full variable domain (outside the CDR3, taken from reference TRBV2 and TRBJ1-2): EPEVTQTPSHQVTQMGQEVILRCVPISNHLYFYWYRQILGQKVEFLVSFYNNEISEKSEIFDDQFSVERPDGSNFTLKIRSTKLEDSAMYFCASSKTGLYGYTFGSGTRLTVV.

V gene TRBV29-1 combines with J gene TRBJ2-1, with D tentatively TRBD2 (5 bases). Trimming removed 2 bases at V and 7 bases at J, with 12 bases between. The CDR3 consists of 13 residues. Germline CDR1 reads SQVTM; CDR2 reads ANQGSEA. The CDR3 nucleotides are TGCAGCGTTGAAAGCGCTCCGGGGAATGAGCAGTTCTTC. Translated: CSVESAPGNEQFF.

As concerns this clonotype: The junction departs from germline at one end; a sequencing error may be responsible. V gene TRBV7-3 combines with J gene TRBJ2-2; D may match TRBD1 or TRBD2 (6 bases each). The CDR3 covers 15 residues. The germline gives CDR1 SGHTA, CDR2 FQGTGA. The CDR3 reads CASSGGTRNTGGLFF. The CDR3 coding sequence is TGTGCCAGCAGTGGCGGGACAAGGAACACCGGGGGGCTGTTTTTT.

This clonotype was detected only a few times. The genes are TRBV7-3 and TRBJ2-1; 10 bases are a match to TRBD2. The V segment lost 5 bases and the J segment 3 bases; nucleotides outside the gene matches: 7. CDR3 length: 16 residues. Looked up from germline, CDR1 is SGHTA and CDR2 is FQGTGA. The CDR3: CASSLSRTSGYNEQFF. The CDR3 region has the DNA TGTGCCAGCAGCCTATCAAGGACTAGCGGCTACAATGAGCAGTTCTTC. The full variable domain, rest sourced from reference TRBV7-3 and TRBJ2-1, is GAGVSQTPSNKVTEKGKYVELRCDPISGHTALYWYRQSLGQGPEFLIYFQGTGAADDSGLPNDRFFAVRPEGSVSTLKIQRTERGDSAVYLCASSLSRTSGYNEQFFGPGTRLTVL.

This clonotype was counted at least ten times. This chain connects TRBV29-1 to TRBJ1-1, with 9 bases fitting TRBD1. V was pared by 3 bases and J by 10 bases, with 9 bases of the junction left unmatched. This CDR3 has 13 amino acids. Looked up from germline, CDR1 is SQVTM and CDR2 is ANQGSEA. The CDR3 DNA sequence: TGCAGCGTTGAGATGATTTCGACAGGGGGAGCTTTCTTT. This sequence encodes CSVEMISTGGAFF.